Below are 23 T cell receptor beta chains sequenced from a single sample in a study of early T cells in non-severe SARS-CoV-2 infection. One entry per CDR3 protein results from TCRdb running MiXCR on the 5' RACE reads. Of about 63,000 distinct CDR3 sequences in the sample, approximately 12% were seen once. Sequenced: whole blood. These receptor sequences come from an adult who was a healthcare worker with PCR-confirmed SARS-CoV-2 infection or an uninfected control (not recorded which).

This clonotype appeared many times. V gene TRBV6-2 or TRBV6-3 combines with J gene TRBJ2-6, with 7 bases fitting TRBD1. Germline CDR1 reads MNHEY; CDR2 reads SVGEGT. The V gene end was trimmed by 11 bases and the J gene end by 1 base; junction bases not matched to a gene: 2. CDR3 length equals 13 residues. CDR3 coding DNA: TGTGCCGGGACAGTGTCTGGGGCCAACGTCCTGACTTTC. Translating gives CAGTVSGANVLTF.

This sequence joins TRBV7-3 and TRBJ2-3, with 8 bases identical to TRBD2. The CDR3 runs to 19 residues. The V segment lost 6 bases and the J segment 0 bases; nucleotides outside the gene matches: 17. CDR1 and CDR2 from the germline V gene are SGHTA and FQGTGA. DNA for the CDR3: TGTGCCAGCAGTCAACGCCCCCACGGGCGGGGGGCTAGCACAGATACGCAGTATTTT. It is translated as CASSQRPHGRGASTDTQYF.

As concerns this clonotype: Being one base from a much bigger clone, this may be a read error. The chain has TRBV11-2 and TRBJ2-3; 8 bases map to TRBD1. CDR1 SGHAT and CDR2 FQNNGV come from the germline V gene. The junction had 9 bases not matched to a gene; V was cut back by 7 bases and J by 6 bases. This CDR3 is 14 amino acids long. The CDR3 protein is CASIMTGVDDTQYF. CDR3 sequence (DNA): TGTGCCAGCATCATGACAGGGGTTGATGATACGCAGTATTTT.

Only a few counts were recorded for this clonotype. The chain carries TRBV12-3 or TRBV12-4 and TRBJ2-1; TRBD2 agrees at 8 bases. The J segment lost 7 bases and the V segment lost 3 bases, leaving 8 bases of the junction unmatched. The CDR3 covers 15 residues. Here the CDR3 reads CASSFNGASGNEQFF. CDR3 DNA: TGTGCCAGCAGTTTCAACGGGGCTAGCGGGAATGAGCAGTTCTTC.

This clonotype was seen many times. This chain uses TRBV6-1 with TRBJ1-4, with TRBD1 matching 8 bases. V was pared by 8 bases and J by 7 bases, with 6 bases of the junction left unmatched. This CDR3 is built from 13 residues. Germline CDR1 reads MNHNS; CDR2 reads SASEGT. CDR3 loop: CASWTGFGEKLFF. Here the CDR3 DNA reads TGTGCCAGCTGGACAGGGTTCGGTGAAAAACTGTTTTTT.

In this sample, this clonotype turned up a few times. The chain couples TRBV7-9 to TRBJ1-1, with D unresolved. The V and J ends lost 3 bases and 3 bases respectively, with 14 bases between them. CDR3 size: 15 residues. Per germline, CDR1 SEHNR and CDR2 FQNEAQ (reference sequence). CDR3 amino acids: CASSFSVRGDTEAFF. CDR3 DNA sequence: TGTGCCAGCAGCTTCTCAGTAAGAGGAGACACTGAAGCTTTCTTT.

In this sample, this clonotype turned up a few times. The J gene is TRBJ1-2, the V gene TRBV7-2, with D perhaps TRBD1 (5 bases). The CDR3 sequence is 15 residues long. Germline CDR1 is SGHTA and CDR2 is FQGNSA. V was clipped by 1 base and J by 7 bases, with 16 bases between them. The CDR3 is CASSLVSGREFGYTF. CDR3 coding DNA: TGTGCCAGCAGCTTAGTTTCAGGGAGGGAGTTTGGCTACACCTTC. Looking up the rest from reference TRBV7-2 and TRBJ1-2 gives the full variable domain: GAGVSQSPSNKVTEKGKDVELRCDPISGHTALYWYRQSLGQGLEFLIYFQGNSAPDKSGLPSDRFSAERTGGSVSTLTIQRTQQEDSAVYLCASSLVSGREFGYTFGSGTRLTVV.

This clonotype has ten or more counts. The genes are TRBV5-1 and TRBJ2-1; TRBD1 matches at 9 bases. Unmatched junction bases numbered 2, after V lost 0 bases and J lost 4 bases. In germline, CDR1 is SGHRS, CDR2 YFSETQ. This CDR3 has 15 residues. Written as DNA, the CDR3 is TGCGCCAGCAGCTTGGCCGGGACAGGGTACAATGAGCAGTTCTTC. Protein sequence: CASSLAGTGYNEQFF.

This clonotype was found many times. The V gene is TRBV29-1, the J gene TRBJ2-1; 8 bases are shared with TRBD2. CDR1 and CDR2 from the germline V gene are SQVTM and ANQGSEA. This CDR3 comprises 15 residues. The V and J ends lost 3 bases and 7 bases, in that order; junction bases with no gene match: 11. CDR3 sequence: CSVEVSRGADNEQFF. DNA of the CDR3: TGCAGCGTTGAGGTCTCGCGGGGGGCCGATAATGAGCAGTTCTTC.

The sample holds a few counts of this clonotype. The gene calls are TRBV9 and TRBJ2-1; possible D gene TRBD1, 5 bases. Germline V lookup: CDR1 SGDLS, CDR2 YYNGEE. This CDR3 spans 14 amino acids. The V and J ends lost 1 base and 1 base respectively, with 6 bases between them. CDR3 coding DNA: TGTGCCAGCAGCGTACAGGGTTCCTACAATGAGCAGTTCTTC. This translates into CASSVQGSYNEQFF. Full variable domain (rest looked up from reference TRBV9 and TRBJ2-1): DSGVTQTPKHLITATGQRVTLRCSPRSGDLSVYWYQQSLDQGLQFLIQYYNGEERAKGNILERFSAQQFPDLHSELNLSSLELGDSALYFCASSVQGSYNEQFFGPGTRLTVL.

This clonotype was observed at least ten times. V gene TRBV6-6 combines with J gene TRBJ1-1; a possible D gene is TRBD1 (5 bases). V shed 0 bases and J shed 4 bases, with 12 bases lying between them. Germline CDR1 reads MNHNY; CDR2 reads SVGAGI (reference sequence). This CDR3 spans 15 amino acids. The CDR3 loop is CASSYSGTVVTEAFF. The CDR3 DNA reads TGTGCCAGCAGTTACTCCGGGACGGTGGTCACTGAAGCTTTCTTT.

This clonotype was detected many times. The genes are TRBV7-8 and TRBJ1-1, with D maybe TRBD1 (5 bases). V lost 0 bases and J lost 1, with 18 bases in between. Germline V gives CDR1 SGHVS, CDR2 FQNEAQ. The CDR3 covers 18 residues. The CDR3 protein is CASSLASTGGWQNTEAFF. The CDR3 DNA sequence: TGTGCCAGCAGCTTAGCGAGTACGGGGGGGTGGCAGAACACTGAAGCTTTCTTT.

This clonotype was recorded once. The rearrangement joins TRBV7-2 to TRBJ1-2, with D maybe TRBD1 (5 bases). This CDR3 contains 14 residues. Trimming removed 2 bases from V and 3 bases from J, with 10 bases in between. CDR1 SGHTA and CDR2 FQGNSA come from the germline V gene. The CDR3 coding sequence is TGTGCCAGCAGCTTACCAGGGCGAGACTATGGCTACACCTTC. Translating it yields CASSLPGRDYGYTF. Full variable domain (rest looked up from reference TRBV7-2 and TRBJ1-2): GAGVSQSPSNKVTEKGKDVELRCDPISGHTALYWYRQSLGQGLEFLIYFQGNSAPDKSGLPSDRFSAERTGGSVSTLTIQRTQQEDSAVYLCASSLPGRDYGYTFGSGTRLTVV.

The V call is TRBV3-1, the J call TRBJ2-2; tentative D call: TRBD1 (5 bases). V lost 0 bases and J lost 3, with 8 bases in between. Germline V gene data show CDR1 as LGHDT and CDR2 as YNNKEL (reference sequence). The CDR3 spans 15 residues. The DNA for the CDR3 is TGTGCCAGCAGCCAAGATGGGGCGTACACCGGGGAGCTGTTTTTT. It codes for CASSQDGAYTGELFF.

The table lists this clonotype with many counts. The rearrangement joins TRBV15 to TRBJ2-5; 10 bases fit TRBD2. Germline trimming cut 0 bases from V and 2 bases from J; bases unmatched to any gene: 3. The CDR3 sequence is 16 residues long. The V gene's germline CDR1 is LNHNV and CDR2 YYDKDF (reference sequence). CDR3 DNA: TGTGCCACCAGCAGAGAACTAGCGGGGTTACAAGAGACCCAGTACTTC. Its protein product is CATSRELAGLQETQYF.

This clonotype was counted only a few times. This chain connects TRBV24-1 to TRBJ2-5; no firm D call. The V gene lost 0 bases and the J gene lost 5 bases, with 3 bases spanning the gap. CDR3 length: 12 residues. The germline V gene encodes CDR1 KGHDR and CDR2 SFDVKD. CDR3 in DNA: TGTGCCACCAGTGATTTGGGGGAGACCCAGTACTTC. Translating gives CATSDLGETQYF.

V usage is TRBV5-6 and J usage is TRBJ2-1; TRBD2 is a possible D gene (6 bases). Per the germline V gene, CDR1 is SGHDT and CDR2 is YYEEEE. CDR3 size: 16 residues. Trimming removed 0 bases at V and 3 bases at J, with 13 bases between. The CDR3 nucleotides are TGTGCCAGCAGCTTGGAGGCGGGGTCTGGCTACAATGAGCAGTTCTTC. Its translation: CASSLEAGSGYNEQFF. Variable domain in full (rest from reference TRBV5-6 and TRBJ2-1): DAGVTQSPTHLIKTRGQQVTLRCSPKSGHDTVSWYQQALGQGPQFIFQYYEEEERQRGNFPDRFSGHQFPNYSSELNVNALLLGDSALYLCASSLEAGSGYNEQFFGPGTRLTVL.

This clonotype was observed a few times. CDR3 sequence reads: CASSLGTASEKLFF. In DNA form, the CDR3 reads TGCGCCAGCAGCCTGGGGACAGCCTCGGAAAAACTGTTTTTT. J is TRBJ1-4 and V is TRBV5-1; 7 bases are shared with TRBD1. The CDR3 is made up of 14 amino acids. V dropped 4 bases and J dropped 8; count of bases not matched to a gene: 8. Germline loops: CDR1 SGHRS, CDR2 YFSETQ.

The chain employs TRBV7-9 and TRBJ2-1, with D perhaps TRBD2 (6 bases). The CDR3 has 15 amino acids. Per germline, CDR1 SEHNR and CDR2 FQNEAQ (reference sequence). V lost 4 bases and J 0 bases, leaving 10 bases between the germline ends. CDR3 amino acids: CASSSSGPSYNEQFF. The CDR3, as DNA: TGTGCCAGCAGCTCAAGCGGGCCCTCCTACAATGAGCAGTTCTTC.

This clonotype occurred a few times. Written as DNA, the CDR3 is TGCGCCAGCAGCTTGGTCTCCAGCTCCTATAATTCACCCCTCCACTTT. Its protein is CASSLVSSSYNSPLHF. J is TRBJ1-6 and V is TRBV5-1; no definite D call. The CDR3 covers 16 residues. Germline-derived CDR1 and CDR2 are SGHRS and YFSETQ. V dropped 0 bases and J dropped 0 bases, with 7 bases sitting between them.

The V gene is TRBV2, the J gene TRBJ2-3; unclear D gene. Germline loops: CDR1 SNHLY, CDR2 FYNNEI. Trimming removed 6 bases at V and 4 bases at J, with 8 bases between. The CDR3 spans 12 residues. CDR3 region: CASRSGPDTQYF. CDR3 bases: TGTGCCAGCAGGTCCGGACCAGATACGCAGTATTTT.

At least ten counts were recorded for this clonotype. This chain links TRBV11-2 with TRBJ2-7; no clear D gene. The CDR3 contains 15 residues. Germline lookup yields CDR1 SGHAT and CDR2 FQNNGV. Between the trimmed V and J ends, which lost 4 bases and 2 bases, there was a span of 15 bases. CDR3 bases: TGTGCCAGCAGCTCGCTGTCAACAGTAACCTACGAGCAGTACTTC. It specifies CASSSLSTVTYEQYF.

This chain links TRBV4-1 with TRBJ2-7, with D uncertain. The CDR3 spans 15 residues. Trimming cost V 2 bases and J 3 bases, with 14 bases left between them. The V gene's germline CDR1 is MGHRA and CDR2 YSYEKL. The DNA for the CDR3 is TGCGCCAGCAGCCAACACTGGGAAGCGATCTACGAGCAGTACTTC. The encoded protein is CASSQHWEAIYEQYF.